The T cell receptor beta chain under discussion was sequenced for a study of blood T cell repertoires in COVID-19. Study overall: T cells, B-cell-depleted T cells, or PBMCs supplied cDNA or gDNA.

Data came from immunoSEQ multiplex PCR; TCRdb stores just in-frame clones and leaves some out. The repertoire holds about 150,000 clones, 85% to 90% seen once, with about 15% in the top ten. Sequencing was carried out using peripheral blood. The TCR comes from a middle-aged woman with acute or convalescent COVID-19.

As DNA, the CDR3 is TGTGCCAGCAGCGTAGCTCAGGGGCGCGAGCAGTACTTC. This gives the protein CASSVAQGREQYF. The V and J genes are TRBV9 and TRBJ2-7; perhaps TRBD1 as D (6 bases). The V gene's germline CDR1 is SGDLS and CDR2 YYNGEE. Trimming stripped 0 bases from V and 6 bases from J, with 10 bases between. This CDR3 has 13 residues.